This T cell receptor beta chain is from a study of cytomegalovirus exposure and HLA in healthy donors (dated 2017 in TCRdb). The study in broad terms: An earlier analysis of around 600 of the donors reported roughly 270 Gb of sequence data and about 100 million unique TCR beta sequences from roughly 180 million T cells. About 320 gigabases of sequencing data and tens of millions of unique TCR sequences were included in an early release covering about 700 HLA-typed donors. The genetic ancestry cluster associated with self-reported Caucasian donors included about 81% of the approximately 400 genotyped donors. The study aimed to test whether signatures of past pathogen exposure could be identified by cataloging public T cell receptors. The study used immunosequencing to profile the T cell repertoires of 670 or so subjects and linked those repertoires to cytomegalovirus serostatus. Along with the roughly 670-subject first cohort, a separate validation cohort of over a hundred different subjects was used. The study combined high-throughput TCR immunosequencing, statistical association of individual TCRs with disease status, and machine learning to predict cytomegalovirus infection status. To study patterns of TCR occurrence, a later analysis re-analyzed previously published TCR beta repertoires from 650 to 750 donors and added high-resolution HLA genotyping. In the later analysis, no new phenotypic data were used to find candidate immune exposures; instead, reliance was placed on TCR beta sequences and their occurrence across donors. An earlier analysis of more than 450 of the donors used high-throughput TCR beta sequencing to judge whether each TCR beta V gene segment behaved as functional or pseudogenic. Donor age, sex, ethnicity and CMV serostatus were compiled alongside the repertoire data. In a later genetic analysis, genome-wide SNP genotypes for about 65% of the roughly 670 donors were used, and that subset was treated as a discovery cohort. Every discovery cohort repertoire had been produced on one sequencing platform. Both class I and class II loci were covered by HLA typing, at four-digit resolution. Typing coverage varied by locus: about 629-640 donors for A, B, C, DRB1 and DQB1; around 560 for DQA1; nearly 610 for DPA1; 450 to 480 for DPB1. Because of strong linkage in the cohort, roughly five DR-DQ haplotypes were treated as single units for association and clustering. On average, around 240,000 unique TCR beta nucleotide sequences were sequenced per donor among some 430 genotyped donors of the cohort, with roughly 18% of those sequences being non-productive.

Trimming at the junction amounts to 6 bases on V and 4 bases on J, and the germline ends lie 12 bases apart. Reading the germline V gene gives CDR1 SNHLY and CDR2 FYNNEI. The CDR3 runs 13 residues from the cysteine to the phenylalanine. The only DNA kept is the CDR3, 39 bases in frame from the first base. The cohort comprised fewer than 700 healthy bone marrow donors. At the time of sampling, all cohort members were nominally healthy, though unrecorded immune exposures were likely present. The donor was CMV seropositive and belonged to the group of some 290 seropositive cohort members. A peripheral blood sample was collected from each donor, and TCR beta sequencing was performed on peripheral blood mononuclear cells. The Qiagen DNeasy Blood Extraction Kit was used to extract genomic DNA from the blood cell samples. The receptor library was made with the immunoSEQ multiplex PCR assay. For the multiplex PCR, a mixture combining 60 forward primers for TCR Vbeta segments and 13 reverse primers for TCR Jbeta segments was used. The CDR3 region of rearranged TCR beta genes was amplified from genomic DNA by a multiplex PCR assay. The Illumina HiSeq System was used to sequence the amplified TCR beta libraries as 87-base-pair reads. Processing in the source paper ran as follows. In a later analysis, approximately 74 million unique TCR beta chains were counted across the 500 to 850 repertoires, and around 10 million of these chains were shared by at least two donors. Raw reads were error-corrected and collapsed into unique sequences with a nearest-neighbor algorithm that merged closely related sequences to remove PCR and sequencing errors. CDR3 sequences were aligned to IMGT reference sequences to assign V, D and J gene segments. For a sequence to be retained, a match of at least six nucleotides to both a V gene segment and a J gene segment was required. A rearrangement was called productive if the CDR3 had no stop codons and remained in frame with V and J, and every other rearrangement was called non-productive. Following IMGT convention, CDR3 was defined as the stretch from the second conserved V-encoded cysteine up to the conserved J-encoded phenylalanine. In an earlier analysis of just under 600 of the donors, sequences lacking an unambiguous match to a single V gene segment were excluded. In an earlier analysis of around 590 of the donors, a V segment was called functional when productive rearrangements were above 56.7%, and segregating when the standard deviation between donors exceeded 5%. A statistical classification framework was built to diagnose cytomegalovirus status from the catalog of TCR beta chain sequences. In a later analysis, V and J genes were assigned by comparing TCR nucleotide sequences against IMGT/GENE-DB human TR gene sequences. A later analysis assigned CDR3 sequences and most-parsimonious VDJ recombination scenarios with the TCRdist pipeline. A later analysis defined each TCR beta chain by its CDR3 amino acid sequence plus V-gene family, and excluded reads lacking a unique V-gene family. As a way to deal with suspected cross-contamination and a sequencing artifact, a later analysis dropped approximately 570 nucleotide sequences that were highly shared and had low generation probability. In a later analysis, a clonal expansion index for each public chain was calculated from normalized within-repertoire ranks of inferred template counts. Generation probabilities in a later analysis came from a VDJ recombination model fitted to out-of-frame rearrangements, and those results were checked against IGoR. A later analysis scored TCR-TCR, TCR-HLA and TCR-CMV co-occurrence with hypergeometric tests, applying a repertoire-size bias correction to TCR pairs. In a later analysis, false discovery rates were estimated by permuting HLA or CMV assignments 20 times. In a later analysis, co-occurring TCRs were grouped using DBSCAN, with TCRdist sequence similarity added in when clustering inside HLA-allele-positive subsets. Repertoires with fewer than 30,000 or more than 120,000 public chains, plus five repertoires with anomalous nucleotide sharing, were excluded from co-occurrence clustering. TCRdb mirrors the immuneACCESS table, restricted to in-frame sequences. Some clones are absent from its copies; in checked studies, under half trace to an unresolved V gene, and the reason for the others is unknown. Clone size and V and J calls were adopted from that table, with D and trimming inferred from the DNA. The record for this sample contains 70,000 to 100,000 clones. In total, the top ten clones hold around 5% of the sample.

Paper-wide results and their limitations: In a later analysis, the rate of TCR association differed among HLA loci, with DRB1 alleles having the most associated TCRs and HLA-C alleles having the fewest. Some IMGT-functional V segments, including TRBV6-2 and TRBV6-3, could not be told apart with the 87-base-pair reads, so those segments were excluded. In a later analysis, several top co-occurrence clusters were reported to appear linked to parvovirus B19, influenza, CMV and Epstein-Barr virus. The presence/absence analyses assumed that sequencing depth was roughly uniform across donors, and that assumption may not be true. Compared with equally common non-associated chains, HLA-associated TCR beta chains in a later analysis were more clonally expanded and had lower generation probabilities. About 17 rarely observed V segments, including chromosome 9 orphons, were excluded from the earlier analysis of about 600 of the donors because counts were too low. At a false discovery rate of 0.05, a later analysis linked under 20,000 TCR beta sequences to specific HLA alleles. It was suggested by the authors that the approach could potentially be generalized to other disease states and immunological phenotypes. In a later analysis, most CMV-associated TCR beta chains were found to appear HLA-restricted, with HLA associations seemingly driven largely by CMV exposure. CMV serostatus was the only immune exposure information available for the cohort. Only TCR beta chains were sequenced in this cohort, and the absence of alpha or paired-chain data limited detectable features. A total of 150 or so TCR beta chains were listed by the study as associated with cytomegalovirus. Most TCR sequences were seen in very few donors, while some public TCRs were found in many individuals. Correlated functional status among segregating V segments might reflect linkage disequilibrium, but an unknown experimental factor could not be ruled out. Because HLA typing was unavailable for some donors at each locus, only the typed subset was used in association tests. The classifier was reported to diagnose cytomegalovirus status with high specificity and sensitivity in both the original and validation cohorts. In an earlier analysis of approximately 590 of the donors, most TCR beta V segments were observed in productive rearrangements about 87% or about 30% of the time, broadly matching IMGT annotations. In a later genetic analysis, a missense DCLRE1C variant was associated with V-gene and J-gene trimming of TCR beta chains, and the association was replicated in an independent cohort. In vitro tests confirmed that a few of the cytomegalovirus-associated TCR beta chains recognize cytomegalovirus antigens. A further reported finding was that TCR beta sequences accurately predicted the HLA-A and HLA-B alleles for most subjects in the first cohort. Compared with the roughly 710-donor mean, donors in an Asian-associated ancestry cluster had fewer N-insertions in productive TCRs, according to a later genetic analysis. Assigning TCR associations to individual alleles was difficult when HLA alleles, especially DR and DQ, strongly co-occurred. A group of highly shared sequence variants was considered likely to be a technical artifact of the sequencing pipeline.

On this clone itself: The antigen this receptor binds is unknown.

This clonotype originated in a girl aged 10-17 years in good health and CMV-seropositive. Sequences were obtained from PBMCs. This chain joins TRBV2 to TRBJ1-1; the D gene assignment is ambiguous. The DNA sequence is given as TGTGCCAGCAGGCAGAATTCTGGCACTGAAGCTTTCTTT. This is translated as CASRQNSGTEAFF.